This T cell receptor (beta chain) was found in a study of CD8+CD57+ T cells in acquired aplastic anemia. Genomic DNA, serving as template, underwent TCR beta VDJ and CDR3 profiling. One entry per CDR3 protein results from TCRdb running MiXCR on the reads. The sample consists of 180,000 or so distinct CDR3 sequences, less than 55% of them appearing once. In this sample, this clonotype turned up many times. Material: sorted CD4+, CD8+, or CD8+CD57+ T cells (not recorded which) from PBMCs. This TCR was recovered from a human donor in good health.

The CDR3 coding sequence is TGTGCCACCAGCAGAGATTGGGGGCTCGGGGCCAAAAACATTCAGTACTTC. As protein: CATSRDWGLGAKNIQYF. The J gene is TRBJ2-4, the V gene TRBV15, with TRBD1 as a possible D gene (6 bases). Germline V gives CDR1 LNHNV, CDR2 YYDKDF (reference sequence). The CDR3 has 17 residues. The ends were cut back, 0 bases at V and 1 base at J, with 13 bases in the middle.